Following are 9 T cell receptor beta chains from one sample sequenced in a study of cytomegalovirus exposure and HLA in healthy donors. Sequencing used immunoSEQ multiplex PCR; TCRdb keeps in-frame clones, though not all of them. The sample carries about 300,000 clones, 88% recorded once. The sequencing input was PBMCs. The receptors originated from a woman aged 18-30 years in good health and CMV-seronegative.

The chain links TRBV28 to TRBJ2-7, with 11 positions matching TRBD2. The CDR3 runs 17 residues. With 3 bases clipped from V and 3 bases from J, the junction kept 10 bases outside the gene matches. Germline assignment: CDR1 MDHEN and CDR2 SYDVKM. This chain's CDR3 is CASSFSVAGGPRYEQYF. The CDR3 DNA reads as TGTGCCAGCAGTTTTTCTGTAGCGGGAGGGCCTCGCTACGAGCAGTACTTC.

The J gene is TRBJ2-3, the V gene TRBV28, with D tentatively TRBD2 (7 bases). Per germline, CDR1 MDHEN and CDR2 SYDVKM. This CDR3 region has 12 residues. Trimming took off 11 bases at V and 0 bases at J, with 9 bases between the two ends. This CDR3 reads CAGRGSTDTQYF. CDR3 sequence (DNA): TGTGCCGGGAGGGGGAGCACAGATACGCAGTATTTT.

The chain is built from TRBV10-3 and TRBJ2-2; 14 positions match TRBD2. The length of the CDR3 is 18 residues. Germline values: CDR1 ENHRY, CDR2 SYGVKD. J was trimmed by 5 bases and V by 5 bases; bases with no gene match: 10. As DNA, the CDR3 is TGTGCCATCAGTCGACTAGCGGGAGGGCCCCCGGGAACCGGGGAGCTGTTTTTT. This sequence encodes CAISRLAGGPPGTGELFF.

This chain links TRBV27 with TRBJ2-2, with TRBD2 as a possible D gene (5 bases). V was shortened by 6 bases and J by 2 bases, with 10 bases between the two germline ends. From germline, CDR1 is MNHEY and CDR2 SMNVEV (reference sequence). The CDR3 spans 14 residues. CDR3 nucleotide sequence: TGTGCCAGCAGGTCGGACTTCAACACCGGGGAGCTGTTTTTT. Protein product: CASRSDFNTGELFF.

The gene calls are TRBV10-3 and TRBJ1-5; 9 bases map to TRBD1. The ends lost 6 bases at V and 4 bases at J; junction bases unmatched: 7. Germline lookup yields CDR1 ENHRY and CDR2 SYGVKD. This CDR3 contains 15 residues. CDR3: CAISLTGQGNQPQHF. As DNA, the CDR3 is TGTGCCATCAGCCTAACGGGACAGGGAAATCAGCCCCAGCATTTT.

The rearrangement links TRBV5-1 to TRBJ1-6; D is possibly TRBD1 (6 bases). The ends were cut back, 1 base at V and 6 bases at J, with 20 bases in the middle. The CDR3 consists of 18 residues. Germline CDR1 is SGHRS and CDR2 is YFSETQ. The DNA for the CDR3 is TGCGCCAGCAGCTTGAGGTCGTCAGGGGAGTCTAGTAATTCACCCCTCCACTTT. This encodes CASSLRSSGESSNSPLHF.

This chain uses TRBV4-3 with TRBJ1-2; D possibly corresponds to TRBD1 (5 bases). The CDR3 covers 13 residues. From germline, CDR1 is LGHNA and CDR2 YSLEER. Trimming cost V 4 bases and J 3 bases, with 9 bases left between them. The CDR3: CASSPREYYGYTF. The CDR3 region has the DNA TGCGCCAGCAGCCCCAGGGAATACTATGGCTACACCTTC.

The table lists this clone with a few counts. V usage is TRBV25-1 and J usage is TRBJ1-2; unclear D gene. V gave up 2 bases and J gave up 6 bases, with 10 bases separating them. There are 13 residues in the CDR3. CDR1 is MGHDK and CDR2 is SYGVNS in the germline V gene. The DNA of the CDR3 is TGTGCCAGCAGTGAACGGCAGCAGGATGGCTACACCTTC. Protein sequence: CASSERQQDGYTF.

The rearrangement joins TRBV5-4 to TRBJ1-3, with TRBD1 as a possible D gene (6 bases). Germline CDR1 is SGHNT and CDR2 is YYREEE (reference sequence). The CDR3 runs to 14 residues. V lost 2 bases and J lost 7, with 13 bases in between. The CDR3 bases are TGTGCCAGCAGCTTCTCGACAGGTGCGAACACCATATATTTT. Translation gives CASSFSTGANTIYF. Supplemented by reference TRBV5-4 and TRBJ1-3, the full variable domain reads ETGVTQSPTHLIKTRGQQVTLRCSSQSGHNTVSWYQQALGQGPQFIFQYYREEENGRGNFPPRFSGLQFPNYSSELNVNALELDDSALYLCASSFSTGANTIYFGEGSWLTVV.